This TCR beta chain was identified during a study of CD8 T cells in Susac syndrome. RNA was extracted with the RNeasy kit, and a quantity of 0.5 to 1 ug was reverse transcribed using random hexamers. Amplification of TCR beta CDR3 by immunoSEQ multiplex PCR spanned 54 Vbeta and 13 Jbeta. TCRdb re-derived calls from the immunoSEQ multiplex PCR reads in MiXCR, one entry per CDR3 protein. This table has 150,000 to 200,000 distinct CDR3 sequences, approximately 93% appearing once. There are 14 residues in the CDR3. Trimming removed 2 bases from V and 4 bases from J; junction bases left unmatched: 4. The germline CDR1 and CDR2 sequences are SGHTA and FQGTGA. Treatment-naive patients with stable or active relapsing-remitting disease served as multiple sclerosis controls. CD8+ and CD4+ T cells were negatively isolated; TEMRA cells were FACS-enriched.

The chain uses TRBV7-3 and TRBJ1-1, with 7 nucleotides matching TRBD1. The clonotype comes from a human donor with multiple sclerosis. The sequenced material came from CD4+ T cells from PBMCs. The CDR3 spells CASSLEGAITEAFF. In DNA, the CDR3 is TGTGCCAGCAGCTTAGAGGGGGCGATCACTGAAGCTTTCTTT.